The 28 T cell receptor beta chains below all came from one sample that was sequenced in a study of cytomegalovirus exposure and HLA in healthy donors. The PCR employed 60 Vbeta primers together with 13 Jbeta primers. Sequencing was performed with immunoSEQ multiplex PCR; in TCRdb, only in-frame clones are kept and a portion is missing. This sample has about 180,000 clones, with 77% found just once. Material for sequencing was PBMCs. These receptors originate from a woman in her 30s in good health and CMV-seropositive.

This sequence joins TRBV6-1 and TRBJ2-7; 11 bases map to TRBD2. CDR1 is MNHNS, CDR2 SASEGT, per germline. V was pared by 5 bases and J by 2 bases, with 2 bases of the junction left unmatched. CDR3 length: 14 residues. CDR3 sequence reads: CASSKLAGAYEQYF. In nucleotides, the CDR3 is TGTGCCAGCAGTAAACTAGCGGGAGCCTACGAGCAGTACTTC.

This clone was counted a few times. The genes are TRBV30 and TRBJ1-1; D is ambiguous. The germline V and J ends were trimmed by 3 bases and 5 bases, with 22 bases remaining between them. The CDR3 extends over 16 amino acids. CDR1 is GTSNPN and CDR2 is SVGIG in the germline V gene (reference sequence). CDR3 sequence (DNA): TGTGCCTGGAGAGGCCAAGGATTGGCAACGGGGACTGAAGCTTTCTTT. Amino acids: CAWRGQGLATGTEAFF.

This clone was seen more than once but under ten times. V is TRBV11-3 and J is TRBJ2-4, with D possibly matching TRBD1 (6 bases). This CDR3 contains 16 residues. V dropped 5 bases and J dropped 3 bases, with 17 bases sitting between them. Germline V gene data show CDR1 as SGHNT and CDR2 as YENEEA. CDR3 residues: CASSPGLIGGKNIQYF. CDR3 DNA sequence: TGTGCCAGCAGCCCAGGACTCATAGGGGGCAAAAACATTCAGTACTTC.

V is TRBV7-9 and J is TRBJ1-2; 9 nucleotides agree with TRBD1. V gave up 1 base and J gave up 8 bases; unmatched junction bases: 2. CDR3 length equals 13 residues. Germline assignment: CDR1 SEHNR and CDR2 FQNEAQ (reference sequence). This CDR3 is CASSLGQGDGYTF. The CDR3 DNA sequence: TGTGCCAGCAGCTTAGGACAGGGGGACGGCTACACCTTC.

This clone was seen a few times. Other DNA sequences in the sample encode the same CDR3. The gene calls are TRBV4-1 and TRBJ2-5; no definite D call. V was clipped by 0 bases and J by 4 bases, with 9 bases between them. The germline V gene has CDR1 MGHRA and CDR2 YSYEKL. The CDR3 spans 14 residues. In nucleotides, the CDR3 is TGCGCCAGCAGCCAAGAGGGCAGTCGAGAGACCCAGTACTTC. This gives the protein CASSQEGSRETQYF.

V and J are TRBV6-6 and TRBJ2-5; TRBD1 agrees at 8 bases. V gave up 5 bases and J gave up 3 bases; unmatched junction bases: 8. The CDR3 runs 15 residues. Germline V gene lookup returns CDR1 MNHNY and CDR2 SVGAGI (reference sequence). DNA for the CDR3: TGTGCCAGCAGTAACCCCGGGACAGGTGAAGAGACCCAGTACTTC. It specifies CASSNPGTGEETQYF.

This clone occurred once. The J gene is TRBJ2-2, the V gene TRBV6-6, with unresolved D. Trimming removed 7 bases from V and 5 bases from J, with 8 bases in between. CDR1 is MNHNY and CDR2 is SVGAGI in the germline V gene (reference sequence). The CDR3 is 12 residues long. CDR3 region: CASTSVTGELFF. The CDR3 DNA sequence: TGTGCCAGCACCTCGGTGACCGGGGAGCTGTTTTTT.

This clone was observed a single time. The chain combines TRBV18 with TRBJ1-1, with 9 bases identical to TRBD1. The CDR3 covers 15 residues. The trim removed 3 bases at V and 4 bases at J, leaving 6 bases unmatched. The germline V gene has CDR1 KGHSH and CDR2 LQKENI. CDR3 loop: CASSPEGTGSTEAFF. The CDR3 DNA follows: TGTGCCAGCTCACCGGAAGGGACAGGGAGCACTGAAGCTTTCTTT.

This chain uses TRBV5-5 with TRBJ2-1, with TRBD2 matching 7 bases. The CDR3 runs to 15 residues. Germline loops: CDR1 SGHKS, CDR2 YYEKEE (reference sequence). V trimming: 2 bases; J trimming: 4 bases; junction bases outside the gene matches: 6. CDR3 DNA: TGTGCCAGCAGCTTTGGGGGGGAGGCATACAATGAGCAGTTCTTC. Amino acids: CASSFGGEAYNEQFF.

The V and J genes are TRBV2 and TRBJ2-1; maybe TRBD2 (7 bases). The CDR3 covers 13 residues. Germline V gives CDR1 SNHLY, CDR2 FYNNEI. Trimming cost V 8 bases and J 7 bases, with 15 bases left between them. The CDR3 loop reads CASGPGEGNEQFF. The CDR3 nucleotides read TGTGCCAGCGGACCAGGGGAGGGAAATGAGCAGTTCTTC. Full variable domain (remainder filled in from reference TRBV2 and TRBJ2-1): EPEVTQTPSHQVTQMGQEVILRCVPISNHLYFYWYRQILGQKVEFLVSFYNNEISEKSEIFDDQFSVERPDGSNFTLKIRSTKLEDSAMYFCASGPGEGNEQFFGPGTRLTVL.

The chain uses TRBV28 and TRBJ2-3, with a tentative D call TRBD1 (6 bases). The V gene's germline CDR1 is MDHEN and CDR2 SYDVKM. This CDR3 has 15 residues. Trimming took 4 bases from V and 0 from J, leaving 11 bases between them. CDR3 bases: TGTGCCAGCAGTTCCACTGGACAGAGCACAGATACGCAGTATTTT. Translated, it gives CASSSTGQSTDTQYF.

This clone was seen a few times. The chain has TRBV11-2 and TRBJ2-5; unclear D gene. Per germline, CDR1 SGHAT and CDR2 FQNNGV. V lost 0 bases to trimming and J lost 5 bases, with 4 bases between them. CDR3 length equals 12 residues. CDR3 sequence reads: CASSLDFETQYF. In DNA, the CDR3 is TGTGCCAGCAGCTTAGACTTCGAGACCCAGTACTTC.

The gene calls are TRBV28 and TRBJ2-7; TRBD2 aligns across 8 bases. With 6 bases clipped from V and 5 bases from J, the junction kept 9 bases outside the gene matches. This CDR3 has 14 residues. Germline loops: CDR1 MDHEN, CDR2 SYDVKM. CDR3 sequence: CASREAGAYDEQYF. The CDR3 DNA sequence: TGTGCCAGCAGGGAAGCGGGAGCCTACGACGAGCAGTACTTC.

J is TRBJ2-7 and V is TRBV30; TRBD2 agrees at 10 bases. CDR1 is GTSNPN and CDR2 is SVGIG in the germline V gene (reference sequence). Germline trimming cut 5 bases from V and 2 bases from J; bases unmatched to any gene: 6. The CDR3 totals 14 residues. The CDR3: CAWGGLAAPYEQYF. As DNA, the CDR3 is TGTGCCTGGGGTGGACTAGCGGCCCCCTACGAGCAGTACTTC.

The V and J genes are TRBV7-9 and TRBJ2-5; D may be TRBD2 (6 bases). Between the trimmed V and J ends, which lost 11 bases and 4 bases, there was a span of 11 bases. The CDR3 contains 11 residues. The V gene's germline CDR1 is SEHNR and CDR2 FQNEAQ (reference sequence). CDR3 residues: CASGGGETQYF. The CDR3 region has the DNA TGTGCCTCCGGGGGAGGAGAGACCCAGTACTTC.

The chain carries TRBV4-1 and TRBJ2-3; 7 bases are shared with TRBD2. Germline lookup yields CDR1 MGHRA and CDR2 YSYEKL. The CDR3 runs 13 residues. The junction had 5 bases not matched to a gene; V was cut back by 8 bases and J by 3 bases. The CDR3 loop reads CASWGRETDTQYF. CDR3 bases: TGCGCCAGCTGGGGGAGGGAAACAGATACGCAGTATTTT.

This clone has a handful of counts. The J gene is TRBJ2-7, the V gene TRBV6-5; weak D call: TRBD2 (5 bases). With 4 bases removed from V and 5 bases from J, the gap between germline ends came to 9 bases. Germline CDR1 is MNHEY and CDR2 is SVGAGI. This CDR3 is built from 12 residues. CDR3 loop: CASSSLGNEQYF. The CDR3 coding sequence is TGTGCCAGCAGTTCGCTCGGGAACGAGCAGTACTTC.

V gene TRBV7-2 combines with J gene TRBJ1-3; maybe TRBD1 (5 bases). Trimming took off 5 bases at V and 4 bases at J, with 15 bases between the two ends. Germline V lookup: CDR1 SGHTA, CDR2 FQGNSA. This CDR3 comprises 15 residues. Here the CDR3 reads CASSRGALAGNTIYF. In DNA form, the CDR3 reads TGTGCCAGCAGCCGCGGGGCGCTCGCAGGAAACACCATATATTTT.

V gene TRBV30 combines with J gene TRBJ2-5, with 9 bases fitting TRBD2. Germline V gene lookup returns CDR1 GTSNPN and CDR2 SVGIG (reference sequence). The length of the CDR3 is 16 residues. V shed 0 bases and J 5 bases; nucleotides not matched to a gene: 10. The CDR3 DNA follows: TGTGCCTGGAGTGTAAAGATAGCGGGAGAGGGGGAGACCCAGTACTTC. Protein sequence: CAWSVKIAGEGETQYF.

The chain combines TRBV27 with TRBJ2-3; the D is unclear. Germline V gene data show CDR1 as MNHEY and CDR2 as SMNVEV (reference sequence). The germline V and J ends were trimmed by 6 bases and 2 bases, with 6 bases remaining between them. The CDR3 spans 12 residues. CDR3 sequence (DNA): TGTGCCAGCAGCTACCACACAGATACGCAGTATTTT. Protein product: CASSYHTDTQYF.

This clone has more than one count but fewer than ten. The chain carries TRBV23-1 and TRBJ2-7; TRBD1 matches at 11 bases. TRBV23-1 is an ORF for which the function is uncertain. The CDR3 covers 16 residues. J lost 4 bases, V lost 2 bases, and 7 bases had no gene match. The CDR3 spells CASSQRGQGVPYEQYF. CDR3 DNA sequence: TGCGCCAGCAGTCAACGGGGACAGGGGGTTCCTTACGAGCAGTACTTC.

This clone was observed once. J is TRBJ2-2 and V is TRBV10-2, with 11 bases that match TRBD2. V shed 2 bases, J shed 6 bases, and the junction held 5 bases outside the gene matches. Germline values: CDR1 WSHSY, CDR2 SAAADI. The CDR3 has 16 amino acids. This chain's CDR3 is CASSEGLAGRPGELFF. The CDR3, as DNA: TGCGCCAGCAGTGAGGGACTAGCGGGTCGTCCCGGGGAGCTGTTTTTT.

J is TRBJ2-7 and V is TRBV11-3; a possible D gene is TRBD2 (5 bases). Per the germline V gene, CDR1 is SGHNT and CDR2 is YENEEA. V was shortened by 1 base and J by 2 bases, with 12 bases between the two germline ends. The CDR3 is made up of 15 amino acids. This CDR3 reads CASSLGGGQTYEQYF. The CDR3 DNA reads as TGTGCCAGCAGCTTAGGAGGCGGGCAGACCTACGAGCAGTACTTC.

The J gene is TRBJ1-1, the V gene TRBV10-3, with D possibly being TRBD1 (6 bases). V lost 5 bases to trimming and J lost 4 bases, with 11 bases between them. Germline-derived CDR1 and CDR2 are ENHRY and SYGVKD. This CDR3 is 13 amino acids long. The chain's CDR3 is CAISLQGGTEAFF. The DNA for the CDR3 is TGTGCCATCAGTTTACAGGGTGGCACTGAAGCTTTCTTT.

The V gene is TRBV18, the J gene TRBJ2-7, with 8 bases identical to TRBD2. The CDR3 covers 14 residues. J gave up 0 bases and V 2 bases, and 0 bases lay outside the gene matches. Germline CDR1 KGHSH, CDR2 LQKENI. The CDR3: CASSPGTSSYEQYF. The CDR3 coding sequence is TGTGCCAGCTCACCAGGGACTAGCTCCTACGAGCAGTACTTC.

V gene TRBV28 combines with J gene TRBJ1-5, with D hard to call. The germline V gene has CDR1 MDHEN and CDR2 SYDVKM. The CDR3 covers 12 residues. V was cut by 4 bases and J by 2 bases, with 3 bases left in between. For the CDR3, the DNA is TGTGCCAGCAGTTCAGGCAATCAGCCCCAGCATTTT. Translating it yields CASSSGNQPQHF.

The genes are TRBV7-7 and TRBJ2-2; 10 nucleotides match TRBD2. V lost 5 bases to trimming and J lost 5 bases; unmatched junction nucleotides: 8. The CDR3 totals 16 residues. Germline CDR1 is SSHAT and CDR2 is FNYEAQ (reference sequence). For the CDR3, the DNA is TGTGCCAGCAGCCCCTCAGCGGGAGGGGGGACCGGGGAGCTGTTTTTT. This sequence encodes CASSPSAGGGTGELFF. Full variable domain (remainder filled in from reference TRBV7-7 and TRBJ2-2): GAGVSQSPRYKVTKRGQDVTLRCDPISSHATLYWYQQALGQGPEFLTYFNYEAQPDKSGLPSDRFSAERPEGSISTLTIQRTEQRDSAMYRCASSPSAGGGTGELFFGEGSRLTVL.

In its sample, this clone was seen a few times. The chain uses TRBV4-3 and TRBJ2-2; D not resolved. CDR3 length equals 17 residues. Germline-derived CDR1 and CDR2 are LGHNA and YSLEER. Trimming removed 0 bases from V and 5 bases from J, with 16 bases in between. In nucleotides, the CDR3 is TGCGCCAGCAGCCAAGATCTTCCCGGCGGTGGTACCGGGGAGCTGTTTTTT. It translates to CASSQDLPGGGTGELFF.